Each of the 24 T cell receptor beta chains below was sequenced from the same sample in a study of blood T cell repertoires in COVID-19. The assay was immunoSEQ multiplex PCR, and TCRdb's table has in-frame clones only and misses some. Counted here are around 94,000 clones, around 92% occurring once; the ten biggest clones make up 4.2%. Source material: peripheral blood. Every receptor here comes from a man between 18 and 35 years old with acute or convalescent COVID-19.

The chain uses TRBV9 and TRBJ2-3; D is ambiguous. V was pared by 0 bases and J by 2 bases, with 16 bases between. This CDR3 has 17 residues. The germline V gene has CDR1 SGDLS and CDR2 YYNGEE. The CDR3 DNA is TGTGCCAGCAGCGTAGCCGGGTATCCTCTTAACACAGATACGCAGTATTTT. This codes for CASSVAGYPLNTDTQYF.

The chain has TRBV14 and TRBJ2-1, with 10 bases that match TRBD1. This CDR3 has 17 residues. With V trimmed by 10 bases and J by 4 bases, 16 bases remained unmatched. In germline, CDR1 is SGHDN, CDR2 FVKESK. CDR3 nucleotides: TGTGCCAACCGGGGGTTCGGGGGGACAGGGGAATACAATGAGCAGTTCTTC. This sequence encodes CANRGFGGTGEYNEQFF.

This chain's CDR3 is CASSFRGNYGYTF. The CDR3 DNA sequence: TGTGCCAGCAGCTTTCGTGGCAACTATGGCTACACCTTC. This rearrangement joins TRBV13 to TRBJ1-2; D is unclear. Germline V gene data show CDR1 as PRHDT and CDR2 as FYEKMQ (reference sequence). V was cut by 3 bases and J by 2 bases, with 7 bases left in between. There are 13 residues in the CDR3.

This clone appeared a few times. This chain joins TRBV2 and TRBJ1-5; D is perhaps TRBD1 (6 bases). The germline gives CDR1 SNHLY, CDR2 FYNNEI. Trimming shortened V by 6 bases and J by 0 bases, and 12 bases separated the two germline ends. This CDR3 is 15 amino acids long. The CDR3: CASRTDRSSNQPQHF. The DNA of the CDR3 is TGTGCCAGCAGAACTGACAGGAGTAGCAATCAGCCCCAGCATTTT.

Here the CDR3 reads CASSAGQGVNTGELFF. The DNA for the CDR3 is TGCGCCAGCAGCGCCGGACAGGGAGTGAACACCGGGGAGCTGTTTTTT. V gene TRBV5-1 combines with J gene TRBJ2-2, with TRBD1 matching over 8 bases. V shed 4 bases, J shed 1 base, and the junction held 6 bases outside the gene matches. CDR3 length: 16 amino acids. CDR1 and CDR2 from the germline V gene are SGHRS and YFSETQ. Variable domain in full (rest from reference TRBV5-1 and TRBJ2-2): KAGVTQTPRYLIKTRGQQVTLSCSPISGHRSVSWYQQTPGQGLQFLFEYFSETQRNKGNFPGRFSGRQFSNSRSEMNVSTLELGDSALYLCASSAGQGVNTGELFFGEGSRLTVL.

The chain uses TRBV5-1 and TRBJ2-6; tentative D call: TRBD2 (5 bases). Trimming took 3 bases from V and 4 from J, leaving 17 bases between them. Germline CDR1 SGHRS, CDR2 YFSETQ. This CDR3 comprises 17 residues. The CDR3 reads CASSYGSPSGGANVLTF. The CDR3 DNA reads TGCGCCAGCAGCTATGGGAGCCCCTCGGGGGGGGCCAACGTCCTGACTTTC.

J is TRBJ2-2 and V is TRBV25-1, with 11 bases aligning to TRBD1. Germline V gene sequence: CDR1 MGHDK, CDR2 SYGVNS. The CDR3 covers 16 residues. The V gene end was trimmed by 5 bases and the J gene end by 5 bases; junction bases not matched to a gene: 7. The chain's CDR3 is CASSSGTGGRTGELFF. The CDR3 DNA sequence: TGTGCCAGCAGTTCCGGGACAGGGGGACGGACCGGGGAGCTGTTTTTT. The full variable domain, with the rest looked up from reference TRBV25-1 and TRBJ2-2, is EADIYQTPRYLVIGTGKKITLECSQTMGHDKMYWYQQDPGMELHLIHYSYGVNSTEKGDLSSESTVSRIRTEHFPLTLESARPSHTSQYLCASSSGTGGRTGELFFGEGSRLTVL.

V is TRBV5-1 and J is TRBJ2-7; D is possibly TRBD1 (5 bases). CDR3 length equals 14 residues. Trimming took off 0 bases at V and 0 bases at J, with 7 bases between the two ends. In germline, CDR1 is SGHRS, CDR2 YFSETQ. CDR3 DNA: TGCGCCAGCAGCTTGGGACAGCCCTCCTACGAGCAGTACTTC. This encodes CASSLGQPSYEQYF.

This sequence joins TRBV28 and TRBJ1-5, with 7 bases aligning to TRBD1. The CDR3 consists of 16 residues. With 0 bases clipped from V and 4 bases from J, the junction kept 6 bases outside the gene matches. Germline assignment: CDR1 MDHEN and CDR2 SYDVKM. The chain's CDR3 is CASSLWIVQGNQPQHF. CDR3 nucleotide sequence: TGTGCCAGCAGTTTATGGATCGTACAGGGGAATCAGCCCCAGCATTTT.

This clone has a single count. The chain uses TRBV9 and TRBJ2-7, with 12 bases lining up with TRBD2. J was trimmed by 3 bases and V by 0 bases; bases with no gene match: 1. This CDR3 has 15 amino acids. The germline CDR1 and CDR2 sequences are SGDLS and YYNGEE. The CDR3 DNA reads as TGTGCCAGCAGCGTAGGGACTAGCGGGGTCTACGAGCAGTACTTC. Its translation: CASSVGTSGVYEQYF. Using reference TRBV9 and TRBJ2-7 for the parts outside the CDR3, the full variable domain is DSGVTQTPKHLITATGQRVTLRCSPRSGDLSVYWYQQSLDQGLQFLIQYYNGEERAKGNILERFSAQQFPDLHSELNLSSLELGDSALYFCASSVGTSGVYEQYFGPGTRLTVT.

The rearrangement uses TRBV30 and TRBJ1-2; perhaps TRBD1 as D (5 bases). The germline V and J ends were trimmed by 0 bases and 5 bases, with 16 bases remaining between them. Germline V gene lookup returns CDR1 GTSNPN and CDR2 SVGIG (reference sequence). The CDR3 is made up of 15 amino acids. CDR3 sequence reads: CAWSVGRAGPYGYTF. CDR3 nucleotide sequence: TGTGCCTGGAGTGTGGGCAGGGCCGGGCCATATGGCTACACCTTC.

The chain recombines TRBV6-6 with TRBJ1-5; D remains ambiguous. From germline, CDR1 is MNHNY and CDR2 SVGAGI (reference sequence). Trimming took 0 bases from V and 8 from J, leaving 17 bases between them. The CDR3 is 16 amino acids. As DNA, the CDR3 is TGTGCCAGCAGTTACTCCGCGGGTGGAGGAGAGGAGCCCCAGCATTTT. The encoded protein is CASSYSAGGGEEPQHF.

V is TRBV4-2 and J is TRBJ2-1; no reliable D call. Germline V lookup: CDR1 LGHNA, CDR2 YNFKEQ. Trimming took off 0 bases at V and 4 bases at J, with 10 bases between the two ends. The CDR3 covers 15 residues. CDR3 nucleotide sequence: TGTGCCAGCAGCCAAGAACTTCGACTTTACAATGAGCAGTTCTTC. This codes for CASSQELRLYNEQFF.

The count of this clone is one. The chain couples TRBV2 to TRBJ2-2; the D gene is possibly TRBD2 (6 bases). The V end lost 10 bases, the J end lost 0 bases, and 12 bases lay between the germline ends. CDR3 length: 14 residues. The germline V gene has CDR1 SNHLY and CDR2 FYNNEI. CDR3 residues: CANQAGTNTGELFF. CDR3 in DNA: TGTGCCAACCAAGCGGGTACGAACACCGGGGAGCTGTTTTTT.

This clone is a singleton in its sample. The chain has TRBV12-3 or TRBV12-4 and TRBJ2-5; TRBD1 aligns across 7 bases. J was trimmed by 1 base and V by 6 bases; bases with no gene match: 2. The CDR3 has 13 residues. Here the CDR3 reads CASSDRAQETQYF. The CDR3 DNA reads as TGTGCCAGCAGCGACAGGGCCCAAGAGACCCAGTACTTC.

The chain links TRBV13 to TRBJ2-7; 11 bases match TRBD1. V lost 4 bases, J lost 1 base, and 3 bases stayed unmatched. The CDR3 consists of 15 residues. Germline assignment: CDR1 PRHDT and CDR2 FYEKMQ (reference sequence). The DNA of the CDR3 is TGTGCCAGCAGCTCCCGGGACAGGGGGTCCTACGAGCAGTACTTC. Amino acids: CASSSRDRGSYEQYF.

This clone occurred once. The V and J genes are TRBV24-1 and TRBJ2-7; 7 nucleotides match TRBD1. The V segment lost 3 bases and the J segment 6 bases; nucleotides outside the gene matches: 7. Looked up from germline, CDR1 is KGHDR and CDR2 is SFDVKD. The length of the CDR3 is 14 residues. CDR3 sequence: CATSDAHRGGEQYF. CDR3 bases: TGTGCCACCAGTGATGCCCACAGGGGTGGCGAGCAGTACTTC.

CDR3 protein: CASSSYRGLAFF. The CDR3 bases are TGTGCCAGCAGTTCGTACAGGGGGTTGGCTTTCTTT. The chain has TRBV28 and TRBJ1-1, with 8 bases that match TRBD1. The CDR3 is made up of 12 amino acids. The germline V gene encodes CDR1 MDHEN and CDR2 SYDVKM. The junction had 6 bases not matched to a gene; V was cut back by 4 bases and J by 11 bases.

The CDR3 sequence is CASSLGTGGTTEAFF. The CDR3 DNA reads TGCGCCAGCAGCTTGGGGACAGGGGGCACCACTGAAGCTTTCTTT. V usage is TRBV5-1 and J usage is TRBJ1-1; TRBD1 aligns across 11 bases. V gave up 0 bases and J gave up 4 bases; unmatched junction bases: 2. The CDR3 contains 15 residues. In germline, CDR1 is SGHRS, CDR2 YFSETQ.

This chain uses TRBV9 with TRBJ2-2, with D perhaps matching TRBD1 (5 bases). Germline CDR1 and CDR2: SGDLS and YYNGEE. V lost 0 bases and J 2 bases, leaving 8 bases between the germline ends. The CDR3 totals 15 residues. This CDR3 reads CASSVAGPNTGELFF. Written as DNA, the CDR3 is TGTGCCAGCAGCGTAGCAGGGCCCAACACCGGGGAGCTGTTTTTT.

The J gene is TRBJ2-7, the V gene TRBV15; 9 nucleotides match TRBD1. Germline lookup yields CDR1 LNHNV and CDR2 YYDKDF (reference sequence). Losses at the gene ends were 0 bases for V and 2 bases for J; bases not matched to a gene: 5. This CDR3 spans 16 amino acids. The CDR3 DNA reads as TGTGCCACCAGCAGAGATGGACAGGGGAGAACCTACGAGCAGTACTTC. This gives the protein CATSRDGQGRTYEQYF. The complete variable domain, with remaining parts taken from reference TRBV15 and TRBJ2-7, reads DAMVIQNPRYQVTQFGKPVTLSCSQTLNHNVMYWYQQKSSQAPKLLFHYYDKDFNNEADTPDNFQSRRPNTSFCFLDIRSPGLGDTAMYLCATSRDGQGRTYEQYFGPGTRLTVT.

The rearrangement joins TRBV5-1 to TRBJ2-1; 7 positions agree with TRBD1. Germline-derived CDR1 and CDR2 are SGHRS and YFSETQ. The CDR3 extends over 15 amino acids. The junction had 8 bases not matched to a gene; V was cut back by 2 bases and J by 6 bases. CDR3 residues: CASSLSIRGLNEQFF. CDR3 nucleotides: TGCGCCAGCAGCTTATCCATTAGGGGGCTCAATGAGCAGTTCTTC.

This clone was seen only once. The chain recombines TRBV14 with TRBJ1-1; unclear D gene. The germline V and J ends were trimmed by 5 bases and 3 bases, with 13 bases remaining between them. The CDR3 runs 14 residues. Germline values: CDR1 SGHDN, CDR2 FVKESK. The CDR3 DNA is TGTGCCAGCAGCACCTCTCGCCAGTACACTGAAGCTTTCTTT. Its protein is CASSTSRQYTEAFF.

The V gene is TRBV6-5, the J gene TRBJ2-7, with a weak D call TRBD1 (5 bases). The CDR3 totals 11 residues. Trimming cost V 4 bases and J 5 bases, with 6 bases left between them. Germline V CDR1 and CDR2: MNHEY, SVGAGI. The chain's CDR3 is CASSSGNEQYF. The CDR3 DNA follows: TGTGCCAGCAGTTCAGGGAACGAGCAGTACTTC.